This T cell receptor (beta chain) emerged from a study of T cell repertoires in cytomegalovirus infection. This CDR3 spans 15 amino acids. The germline V gene has CDR1 SGHVS and CDR2 FQNEAQ. Trimming took 1 base from V and 7 from J, leaving 14 bases between them. The table lists this clonotype with a few counts. Its target is not known. Study-level findings and limits: CMV-specific TCR beta clonotypes restricted by HLA-C dominated the ex vivo response.

TCRdb reanalysed the reads using MiXCR and keeps one entry per CDR3 protein. The table records approximately 170,000 distinct CDR3 sequences, approximately 17% of them present only once. The receptor was isolated from a human donor in good health (CMV status not recorded). Some clones in this sample may be carry-over from other donors' samples. The J gene is TRBJ2-1, the V gene TRBV7-8; D might be TRBD2 (5 bases). Sequencing input: CD8+ T cells from PBMCs. CDR3 coding DNA: TGTGCCAGCAGCTTAGGGTCACCCTCGGGGAATGAGCAGTTCTTC. This gives the protein CASSLGSPSGNEQFF.